These 14 T cell receptor beta chains came from one sample sequenced in a study of glioma-infiltrating T cells. Amplification of TCR alpha and beta CDR3 regions from RNA used iRepertoire nested multiplex PCR. One entry per CDR3 protein, called by TCRdb with MiXCR from the multiplex PCR reads. This sample has 45,000 or so distinct CDR3 sequences; about 22% occur once, and the top ten carry around 6.3%. Sequencing input: glioma tissue, nonneoplastic brain tissue, or PBMCs (not recorded which). The receptors stem from a human donor with low-grade glioma or glioblastoma, undergoing nonglioma brain surgery, or in good health (not recorded which).

There are many counts of this clonotype. The chain carries TRBV14 and TRBJ1-3; D unresolved. This CDR3 comprises 15 residues. V lost 0 bases and J lost 5, with 11 bases in between. Germline V gene data show CDR1 as SGHDN and CDR2 as FVKESK. The CDR3 is CASSQDRERRNTIYF. CDR3 bases: TGTGCCAGCAGCCAAGATCGGGAGAGAAGAAACACCATATATTTT. The entire variable domain, with the rest obtained from reference TRBV14 and TRBJ1-3, is as follows: EAGVTQFPSHSVIEKGQTVTLRCDPISGHDNLYWYRRVMGKEIKFLLHFVKESKQDESGMPNNRFLAERTGGTYSTLKVQPAELEDSGVYFCASSQDRERRNTIYFGEGSWLTVV.

This clonotype was counted between two and nine times. The genes are TRBV29-1 and TRBJ2-5; D may be TRBD2 (5 bases). This CDR3 comprises 12 residues. Trimming shortened V by 2 bases and J by 5 bases, and 9 bases separated the two germline ends. The germline gives CDR1 SQVTM, CDR2 ANQGSEA. The chain's CDR3 is CSVEPSRETQYF. The CDR3 DNA is TGCAGCGTTGAACCTAGCCGGGAGACCCAGTACTTC.

This clonotype came up many times. This sequence joins TRBV20-1 and TRBJ1-5; tentatively, D is TRBD1 (5 bases). Germline V CDR1 and CDR2: DFQATT, SNEGSKA (reference sequence). The CDR3 loop spans 13 amino acids. Trimming pared 4 bases from V and 11 bases from J, leaving 18 bases between. The CDR3 sequence is CSATPGTHLTQHF. In DNA form, the CDR3 reads TGCAGTGCTACCCCCGGGACCCATCTGACCCAGCATTTT.

This clonotype was seen many times. The chain combines TRBV2 with TRBJ2-1; D perhaps matches TRBD1 (5 bases). Between the trimmed V and J ends, which lost 4 bases and 0 bases, there was a span of 16 bases. CDR1 and CDR2 (germline): SNHLY, FYNNEI. The CDR3 length is 17 residues. The DNA of the CDR3 is TGTGCCAGCAGTGGCTCAGGGCCCATACACTCCTACAATGAGCAGTTCTTC. This encodes CASSGSGPIHSYNEQFF.

The rearrangement uses TRBV18 and TRBJ2-2; D not resolved. The CDR3 totals 16 residues. Germline loops: CDR1 KGHSH, CDR2 LQKENI. V lost 4 bases, J lost 1 base, and 13 bases lay in between. The DNA for the CDR3 is TGTGCCAGCTCACACTCCTCGAAACAGAACACCGGGGAGCTGTTTTTT. This sequence encodes CASSHSSKQNTGELFF. Full variable domain (missing parts from reference TRBV18 and TRBJ2-2): NAGVMQNPRHLVRRRGQEARLRCSPMKGHSHVYWYRQLPEEGLKFMVYLQKENIIDESGMPKERFSAEFPKEGPSILRIQQVVRGDSAAYFCASSHSSKQNTGELFFGEGSRLTVL.

The rearrangement links TRBV9 to TRBJ2-1; 11 bases align to TRBD1. The CDR3 has 16 amino acids. V trimming: 5 bases; J trimming: 4 bases; junction bases outside the gene matches: 8. CDR1 and CDR2 from the germline V gene are SGDLS and YYNGEE. The DNA for the CDR3 is TGTGCCAGCAGTGTTCGGACAGGGGGCGCATACAATGAGCAGTTCTTC. It yields the protein CASSVRTGGAYNEQFF.

This clonotype turned up a few times. The chain uses TRBV20-1 and TRBJ1-1, with D perhaps TRBD1 (6 bases). Germline loops: CDR1 DFQATT, CDR2 SNEGSKA (reference sequence). V gave up 8 bases and J gave up 5 bases, with 15 bases separating them. The length of the CDR3 is 12 residues. The CDR3: CSPTGSVTEAFF. CDR3 coding DNA: TGCAGTCCTACAGGGAGTGTGACTGAAGCTTTCTTT.

This clonotype is labeled medium-sized (0.01 to 0.1%). The rearrangement uses TRBV6-2 or TRBV6-3 and TRBJ2-5, with D unresolved. The germline V gene has CDR1 MNHEY and CDR2 SVGEGT. This CDR3 region has 12 residues. V was shortened by 5 bases and J by 5 bases, with 9 bases between the two germline ends. This CDR3 reads CASSPLSETQYF. CDR3 sequence (DNA): TGTGCCAGCAGTCCACTCTCGGAGACCCAGTACTTC.

This clonotype has a handful of counts. The V call is TRBV18, the J call TRBJ2-3, with 9 bases fitting TRBD2. Losses at the gene ends were 3 bases for V and 3 bases for J; bases not matched to a gene: 10. CDR3 length: 17 amino acids. Germline CDR1 reads KGHSH; CDR2 reads LQKENI. The CDR3 region is CASSPLPVAGATDTQYF. The CDR3 region has the DNA TGTGCCAGCTCACCCCTCCCAGTAGCGGGAGCGACAGATACGCAGTATTTT.

V usage is TRBV5-5 and J usage is TRBJ2-7; the D call may be TRBD1 or TRBD2 (5 bases each). The CDR3 totals 13 residues. Germline CDR1 and CDR2: SGHKS and YYEKEE (reference sequence). V was shortened by 2 bases and J by 3 bases, with 9 bases between the two germline ends. The CDR3 spells CASSFGTVYEQYF. CDR3 sequence (DNA): TGTGCCAGCAGCTTCGGGACCGTCTACGAGCAGTACTTC.

A note on this clonotype: A much more abundant neighbour one base away suggests this may be a read error. CDR3 DNA: TGCAGAGTTTTACAGGGCAGCACAGATACGCAGTATTTT. Protein: CRVLQGSTDTQYF. This chain links TRBV29-1 with TRBJ2-3, with D possibly being TRBD1 (6 bases). Germline V gene sequence: CDR1 SQVTM, CDR2 ANQGSEA. The CDR3 covers 13 residues.

There are many counts of this clonotype. The V call is TRBV28, the J call TRBJ1-2; possibly TRBD1 for D (5 bases). The V and J ends lost 2 bases and 3 bases respectively, with 10 bases between them. Per the germline V gene, CDR1 is MDHEN and CDR2 is SYDVKM. The CDR3 runs 14 residues. The CDR3 DNA follows: TGTGCCAGCAGTTTACTACAGGTTGACTATGGCTACACCTTC. Translated: CASSLLQVDYGYTF.

The V gene is TRBV4-1, the J gene TRBJ2-1, with 7 bases matching TRBD2. Per germline, CDR1 MGHRA and CDR2 YSYEKL. V was pared by 1 base and J by 3 bases, with 3 bases of the junction left unmatched. CDR3 size: 15 residues. The CDR3 bases are TGCGCCAGCAGCCAAGCGGGGGGAGTCTACAATGAGCAGTTCTTC. It codes for CASSQAGGVYNEQFF.

Comments on this clonotype: This could be a read error, since a much larger clone is one nucleotide away. This sequence joins TRBV18 and TRBJ2-5, with a possible D match to TRBD2 (5 bases). Germline assignment: CDR1 KGHSH and CDR2 LQKENI. The CDR3 length is 14 residues. V shed 0 bases and J shed 7 bases, with 12 bases lying between them. The CDR3, as DNA: TGTGCCAGCTCACCACCGAACGGGGAAGGGACCCAGTACTTC. Residues: CASSPPNGEGTQYF.